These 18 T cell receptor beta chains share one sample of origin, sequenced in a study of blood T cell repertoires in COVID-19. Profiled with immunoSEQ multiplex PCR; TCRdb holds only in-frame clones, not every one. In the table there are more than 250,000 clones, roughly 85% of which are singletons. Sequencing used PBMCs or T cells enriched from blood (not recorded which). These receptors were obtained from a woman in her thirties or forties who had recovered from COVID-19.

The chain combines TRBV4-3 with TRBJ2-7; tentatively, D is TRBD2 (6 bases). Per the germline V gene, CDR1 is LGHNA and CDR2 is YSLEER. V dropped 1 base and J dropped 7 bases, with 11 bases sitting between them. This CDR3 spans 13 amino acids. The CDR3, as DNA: TGCGCCAGCAGCCAAGGCGCGGGGTTGGAGCAGTACTTC. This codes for CASSQGAGLEQYF.

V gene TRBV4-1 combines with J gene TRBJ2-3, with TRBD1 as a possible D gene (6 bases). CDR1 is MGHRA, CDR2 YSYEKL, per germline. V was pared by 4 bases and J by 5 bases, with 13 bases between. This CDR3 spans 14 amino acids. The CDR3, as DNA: TGCGCCAGCAGCCGCGAGGGGGTTGTAGATACGCAGTATTTT. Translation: CASSREGVVDTQYF.

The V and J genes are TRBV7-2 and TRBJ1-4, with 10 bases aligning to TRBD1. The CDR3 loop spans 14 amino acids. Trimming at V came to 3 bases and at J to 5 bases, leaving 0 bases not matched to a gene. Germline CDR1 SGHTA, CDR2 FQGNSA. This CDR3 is CASSLGQGNEKLFF. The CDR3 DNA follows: TGTGCCAGCAGCTTGGGACAGGGGAATGAAAAACTGTTTTTT.

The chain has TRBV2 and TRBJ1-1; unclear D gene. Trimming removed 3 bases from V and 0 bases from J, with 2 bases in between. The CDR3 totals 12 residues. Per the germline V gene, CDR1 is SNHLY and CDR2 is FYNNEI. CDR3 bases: TGTGCCAGCAGTGACGTGAACACTGAAGCTTTCTTT. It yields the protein CASSDVNTEAFF.

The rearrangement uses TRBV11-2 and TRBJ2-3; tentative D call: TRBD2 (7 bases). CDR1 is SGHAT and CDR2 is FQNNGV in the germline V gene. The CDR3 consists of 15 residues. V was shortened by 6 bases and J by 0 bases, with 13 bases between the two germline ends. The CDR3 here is CASRGGAASTDTQYF. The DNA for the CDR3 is TGTGCCAGCAGGGGGGGGGCGGCTAGCACAGATACGCAGTATTTT.

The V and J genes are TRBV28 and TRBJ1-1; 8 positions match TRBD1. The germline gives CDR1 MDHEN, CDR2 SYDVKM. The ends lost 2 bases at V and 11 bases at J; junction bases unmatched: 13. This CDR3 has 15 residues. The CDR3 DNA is TGTGCCAGCAGTTTACCTTCGGGGCAGGGGGCGCGCGCTTTCTTT. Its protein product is CASSLPSGQGARAFF.

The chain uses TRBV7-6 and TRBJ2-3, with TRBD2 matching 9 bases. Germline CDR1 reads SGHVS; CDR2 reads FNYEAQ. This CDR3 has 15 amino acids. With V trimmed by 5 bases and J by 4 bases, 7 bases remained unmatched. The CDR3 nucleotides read TGTGCCAGCAGCGGAAAGGGACTAGCATCAGATACGCAGTATTTT. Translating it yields CASSGKGLASDTQYF.

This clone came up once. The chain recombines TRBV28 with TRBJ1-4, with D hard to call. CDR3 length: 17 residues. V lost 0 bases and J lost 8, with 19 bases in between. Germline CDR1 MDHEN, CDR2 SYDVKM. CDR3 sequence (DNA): TGTGCCAGCAGTTTATGGCGAGACCGCAATGAGGGAGAAAAACTGTTTTTT. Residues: CASSLWRDRNEGEKLFF. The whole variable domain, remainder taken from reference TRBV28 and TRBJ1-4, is DVKVTQSSRYLVKRTGEKVFLECVQDMDHENMFWYRQDPGLGLRLIYFSYDVKMKEKGDIPEGYSVSREKKERFSLILESASTNQTSMYLCASSLWRDRNEGEKLFFGSGTQLSVL.

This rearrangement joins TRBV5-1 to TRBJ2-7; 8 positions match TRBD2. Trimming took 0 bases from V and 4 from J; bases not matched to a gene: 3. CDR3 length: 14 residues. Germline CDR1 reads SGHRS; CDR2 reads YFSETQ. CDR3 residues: CASSLGLAIYEQYF. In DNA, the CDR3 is TGCGCCAGCAGCTTGGGACTAGCGATATACGAGCAGTACTTC. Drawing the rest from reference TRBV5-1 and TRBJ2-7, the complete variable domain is KAGVTQTPRYLIKTRGQQVTLSCSPISGHRSVSWYQQTPGQGLQFLFEYFSETQRNKGNFPGRFSGRQFSNSRSEMNVSTLELGDSALYLCASSLGLAIYEQYFGPGTRLTVT.

The CDR3, as DNA: TGTGCCAGTAGTATAGCCCCGCCCGACAGGCTCCCCTACAATGAGCAGTTCTTC. Its protein product is CASSIAPPDRLPYNEQFF. V is TRBV19 and J is TRBJ2-1, with TRBD1 as a possible D gene (6 bases). Trimming shortened V by 1 base and J by 2 bases, and 18 bases separated the two germline ends. There are 18 residues in the CDR3. Germline values: CDR1 LNHDA, CDR2 SQIVND (reference sequence).

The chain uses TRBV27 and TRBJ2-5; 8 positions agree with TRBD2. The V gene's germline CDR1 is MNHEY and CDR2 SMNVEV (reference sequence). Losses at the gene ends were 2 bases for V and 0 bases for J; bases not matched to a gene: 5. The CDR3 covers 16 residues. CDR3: CASSLGLARNQETQYF. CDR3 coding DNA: TGTGCCAGCAGTTTAGGACTAGCCCGCAACCAAGAGACCCAGTACTTC.

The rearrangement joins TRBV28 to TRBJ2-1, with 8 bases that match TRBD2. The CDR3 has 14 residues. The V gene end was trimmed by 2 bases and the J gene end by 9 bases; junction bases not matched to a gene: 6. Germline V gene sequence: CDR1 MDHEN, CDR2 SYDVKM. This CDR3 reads CASSLASGRVEQFF. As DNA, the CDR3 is TGTGCCAGCAGTTTAGCAAGCGGGAGAGTTGAGCAGTTCTTC.

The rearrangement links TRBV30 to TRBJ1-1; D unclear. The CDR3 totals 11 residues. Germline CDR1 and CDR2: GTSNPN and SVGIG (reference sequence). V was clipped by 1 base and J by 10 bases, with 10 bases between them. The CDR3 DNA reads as TGTGCCTGGAGTGGGGAGAGCCGAGCTTTCTTT. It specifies CAWSGESRAFF.

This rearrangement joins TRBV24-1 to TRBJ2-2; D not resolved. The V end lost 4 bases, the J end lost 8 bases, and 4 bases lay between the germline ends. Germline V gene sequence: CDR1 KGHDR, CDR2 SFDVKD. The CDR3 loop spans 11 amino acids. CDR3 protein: CATSDYGELFF. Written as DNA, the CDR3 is TGTGCCACCAGTGACTATGGGGAGCTGTTTTTT.

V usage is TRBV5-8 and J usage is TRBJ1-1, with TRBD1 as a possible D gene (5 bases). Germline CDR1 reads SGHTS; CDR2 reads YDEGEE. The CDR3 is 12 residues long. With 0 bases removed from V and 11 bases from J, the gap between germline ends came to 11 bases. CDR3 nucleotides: TGTGCCAGCAGCTTGGATGGGGGGAACGCTTTCTTT. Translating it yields CASSLDGGNAFF. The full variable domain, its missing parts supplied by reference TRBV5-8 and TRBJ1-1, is EAGVTQSPTHLIKTRGQQATLRCSPISGHTSVYWYQQALGLGLQFLLWYDEGEERNRGNFPPRFSGRQFPNYSSELNVNALELEDSALYLCASSLDGGNAFFGQGTRLTVV.

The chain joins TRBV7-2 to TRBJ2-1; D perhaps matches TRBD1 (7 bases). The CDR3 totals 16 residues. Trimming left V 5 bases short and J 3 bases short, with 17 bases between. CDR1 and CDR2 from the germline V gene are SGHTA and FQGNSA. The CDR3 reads CASSRSWGDSYNEQFF. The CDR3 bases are TGTGCCAGCAGCCGCTCCTGGGGGGACAGCTACAATGAGCAGTTCTTC.

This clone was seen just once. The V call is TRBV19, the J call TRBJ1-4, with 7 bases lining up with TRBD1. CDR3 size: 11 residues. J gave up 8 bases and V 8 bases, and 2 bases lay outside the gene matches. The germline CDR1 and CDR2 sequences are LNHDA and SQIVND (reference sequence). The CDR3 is CASRQGEKLFF. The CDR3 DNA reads TGTGCCAGTCGACAGGGAGAAAAACTGTTTTTT.

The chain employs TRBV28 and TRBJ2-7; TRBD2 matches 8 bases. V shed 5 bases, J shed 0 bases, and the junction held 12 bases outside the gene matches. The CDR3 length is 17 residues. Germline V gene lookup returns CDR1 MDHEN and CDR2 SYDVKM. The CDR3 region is CASSPEGFSGASYEQYF. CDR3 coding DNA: TGTGCCAGCAGTCCAGAGGGTTTTAGCGGGGCCTCCTACGAGCAGTACTTC.